This TCR beta chain was sequenced in a study of blood T cell repertoires in COVID-19. Study-level background: The cDNA or gDNA used as material had been derived from T cells, B-cell-depleted T cells, or PBMCs.

In germline, CDR1 is LNHDA, CDR2 SQIVND (reference sequence). The trim removed 7 bases at V and 4 bases at J, leaving 10 bases unmatched. This CDR3 has 15 amino acids. TCRdb's table, derived via immunoSEQ multiplex PCR, lists solely in-frame clones and lacks some. The sample lists under 250,000 clones, 80% to 90% occurring once. Sequencing used peripheral blood. The origin of this receptor is an elderly man with acute or convalescent COVID-19. The chain recombines TRBV19 with TRBJ1-5, with 7 bases fitting TRBD1. The CDR3 nucleotides read TGTGCCAGTACCACGGGACAGCTAATTAATCAGCCCCAGCATTTT. Its translation is CASTTGQLINQPQHF.